Listed below are T cell receptor beta chains from one sample, sequenced in a study of CD8+ T cells in alopecia areata. Assay used: immunoSEQ multiplex PCR; TCRdb lists only in-frame clones, some missing. The repertoire holds some 120,000 clones, approximately 53% seen once, with roughly 4.8% in the top ten. This sample comprised CD4+ T cells sorted from blood, obtained at week 0. The receptor set was obtained from a human donor with alopecia areata. The CDR3 runs from the conserved cysteine through the conserved F or W. Each record gives: D gene, clone size, J gene, V gene, CDR3 DNA, CDR3 protein. A D gene is named only where the DNA matches it firmly. Size values are once, few and many counts, or a class for expanded clones, and some rows have none.

d_gene: .; abundance: .; j_gene: TRBJ1-1; v_gene: TRBV4-2; CDR3nt: TGTGCCAGCAGCCAAGCGTTTACAGGGAACACTGAAGCTTTCTTT; CDR3aa: CASSQAFTGNTEAFF
d_gene: .; abundance: once; j_gene: TRBJ2-2; v_gene: TRBV2; CDR3nt: TGTGCCAGCACCGAGACTAGATCGGGGACCGGGGAGCTGTTTTTT; CDR3aa: CASTETRSGTGELFF
d_gene: .; abundance: .; j_gene: TRBJ1-5; v_gene: TRBV6-5; CDR3nt: TGTGCCAGCAGTTCTATTGCAGGGTTCGGAAATCAGCCCCAGCATTTT; CDR3aa: CASSSIAGFGNQPQHF
d_gene: TRBD1; abundance: few; j_gene: TRBJ1-6; v_gene: TRBV4-3; CDR3nt: TGCGCCAGCAGCCAAGATTTCAGGGGGCGCGACGGTATGACCGATTCACCCCTCCACTTT; CDR3aa: CASSQDFRGRDGMTDSPLHF
d_gene: TRBD1; abundance: .; j_gene: TRBJ2-6; v_gene: TRBV27; CDR3nt: TGTGCCAGCAGTAGGGGACAGGGAGCATCTGGGGCCAACGTCCTGACTTTC; CDR3aa: CASSRGQGASGANVLTF
d_gene: .; abundance: few; j_gene: TRBJ1-2; v_gene: TRBV5-6; CDR3nt: TGTGCCAGCAGCTTGGGCCCGACCAGTGGCTACACCTTC; CDR3aa: CASSLGPTSGYTF
d_gene: .; abundance: .; j_gene: TRBJ2-3; v_gene: TRBV6-5; CDR3nt: TGTGCCAGCAGCCCCGAGTGGGCAGTCACAGATACGCAGTATTTT; CDR3aa: CASSPEWAVTDTQYF
d_gene: TRBD1; abundance: .; j_gene: TRBJ1-2; v_gene: TRBV30; CDR3nt: TGTGCCTGGGCTGACTTCGGACAGGAGGCTGGCTACACCTTC; CDR3aa: CAWADFGQEAGYTF
d_gene: .; abundance: .; j_gene: TRBJ2-1; v_gene: TRBV30; CDR3nt: TGTGCCTGGAGTGCCGGTACCTACAATGAGCAGTTCTTC; CDR3aa: CAWSAGTYNEQFF
d_gene: .; abundance: .; j_gene: TRBJ2-5; v_gene: TRBV4-1; CDR3nt: TGCGCCAGCAGCCAAGTTAGGGCCTCCCAAGAGACCCAGTACTTC; CDR3aa: CASSQVRASQETQYF
d_gene: .; abundance: .; j_gene: TRBJ2-2; v_gene: TRBV4-3; CDR3nt: TGCGCCAGCAGCCAAGACTTTGCGAGAAACACCGGGGAGCTGTTTTTT; CDR3aa: CASSQDFARNTGELFF
d_gene: TRBD1; abundance: once; j_gene: TRBJ2-3; v_gene: TRBV29-1; CDR3nt: TGCAGCACGGGACAGGGAACAGATACGCAGTATTTT; CDR3aa: CSTGQGTDTQYF
d_gene: .; abundance: .; j_gene: TRBJ2-4; v_gene: TRBV5-6; CDR3nt: TGTGCCAGCAGCTTGGCGTATGGTTCCAAAAACATTCAGTACTTC; CDR3aa: CASSLAYGSKNIQYF
d_gene: .; abundance: few; j_gene: TRBJ1-5; v_gene: TRBV28; CDR3nt: TGTGCCAGCAGTCCGGGACACGTCAATCAGCCCCAGCATTTT; CDR3aa: CASSPGHVNQPQHF
d_gene: .; abundance: once; j_gene: TRBJ2-2; v_gene: TRBV7-6; CDR3nt: TGTGCCAGCAGCCCCGTCATCAAAGCGGACCTGAACACCGGGGAGCTGTTTTTT; CDR3aa: CASSPVIKADLNTGELFF
d_gene: .; abundance: .; j_gene: TRBJ1-2; v_gene: TRBV4-2; CDR3nt: TGTGCCAGCAGCCGCGACCCGCAGGCAGGGAACTATGGCTACACCTTC; CDR3aa: CASSRDPQAGNYGYTF
d_gene: .; abundance: .; j_gene: TRBJ2-1; v_gene: TRBV7-6; CDR3nt: TGTGCCAGCAGCTTAGGGGGCGAATACAATGAGCAGTTCTTC; CDR3aa: CASSLGGEYNEQFF
d_gene: TRBD1; abundance: .; j_gene: TRBJ2-7; v_gene: TRBV27; CDR3nt: TGTGCCAGCAGTTTATACGGGGACAGGGGGCAATGGGAGCAGTACTTC; CDR3aa: CASSLYGDRGQWEQYF
d_gene: .; abundance: .; j_gene: TRBJ1-5; v_gene: TRBV7-2; CDR3nt: TGTGCCAGCAGCTTGCCCCATCAGCCCCAGCATTTT; CDR3aa: CASSLPHQPQHF
d_gene: TRBD1; abundance: few; j_gene: TRBJ1-5; v_gene: TRBV19; CDR3nt: TGTGCCAGTAGTATGGGACAGGGGGCAGGTCAGCCCCAGCATTTT; CDR3aa: CASSMGQGAGQPQHF
d_gene: .; abundance: once; j_gene: TRBJ2-7; v_gene: TRBV7-2; CDR3nt: TGTGCCAGCAGCCCACAGGGTCCCGAGCAGTACTTC; CDR3aa: CASSPQGPEQYF
d_gene: TRBD1; abundance: few; j_gene: TRBJ1-4; v_gene: TRBV29-1; CDR3nt: TGCAGCGCCGGGAGGTGGACAGGGGGGTATGAAAAACTGTTTTTT; CDR3aa: CSAGRWTGGYEKLFF
d_gene: TRBD1; abundance: .; j_gene: TRBJ1-2; v_gene: TRBV10-3; CDR3nt: TGTGCCATCAGTGAGTCGTACAGGGGGTCTGGCTACACCTTC; CDR3aa: CAISESYRGSGYTF
d_gene: .; abundance: .; j_gene: TRBJ1-2; v_gene: TRBV7-9; CDR3nt: TGTGCCAGCAGCTTCGGGGGCTACACCTTC; CDR3aa: CASSFGGYTF
d_gene: TRBD2; abundance: .; j_gene: TRBJ2-7; v_gene: TRBV7-6; CDR3nt: TGTGCCAGCAGCTTAGGTCTTAGCGGGAGGGCCTCCGAGCAGTACTTC; CDR3aa: CASSLGLSGRASEQYF
d_gene: .; abundance: .; j_gene: TRBJ1-2; v_gene: TRBV2; CDR3nt: TGTGCCAGCAGTGAACCGGAGAGTTTTCGTGCAGGCGGCTACACCTTC; CDR3aa: CASSEPESFRAGGYTF
d_gene: .; abundance: .; j_gene: TRBJ2-5; v_gene: TRBV30; CDR3nt: TGTGCCTGGAGTCCCAACCAGTTCGTACAGGGTAGAGAGACCCAGTACTTC; CDR3aa: CAWSPNQFVQGRETQYF
d_gene: TRBD1; abundance: .; j_gene: TRBJ2-2; v_gene: TRBV29-1; CDR3nt: TGCAGCGTTGGAGTGGCAGGGGGCGCCGGGGAGCTGTTTTTT; CDR3aa: CSVGVAGGAGELFF
d_gene: .; abundance: .; j_gene: TRBJ2-7; v_gene: TRBV4-3; CDR3nt: TGCGCCAGCAGCCCCCGAAGGAAAGCTGAGCAGTACTTC; CDR3aa: CASSPRRKAEQYF
d_gene: TRBD1; abundance: .; j_gene: TRBJ1-1; v_gene: TRBV5-6; CDR3nt: TGTGCCAGCAGCGCACTAGGGACAGGACATGAAGCTTTCTTT; CDR3aa: CASSALGTGHEAFF
d_gene: .; abundance: once; j_gene: TRBJ2-3; v_gene: TRBV5-1; CDR3nt: TGCGCCAGCAGCTCCCGGGACCCAAGGGGCGATACGCAGTATTTT; CDR3aa: CASSSRDPRGDTQYF